These 7 T cell receptor beta chains were all obtained from the same sample, sequenced in a study of blood T cell repertoires in COVID-19. Generated by immunoSEQ multiplex PCR, the TCRdb table keeps only in-frame clones and is missing some. The table has about 81,000 clones, roughly four fifths seen once. The sample was peripheral blood. All receptors come from a human donor in a cohort sampled during active COVID-19.

This chain connects TRBV6-2 or TRBV6-3 to TRBJ2-7, with 9 nucleotides matching TRBD1. This CDR3 comprises 19 residues. Trimming removed 4 bases from V and 3 bases from J; junction bases left unmatched: 19. CDR1 is MNHEY, CDR2 SVGEGT, per germline. This chain's CDR3 is CASSLPGQGLQNGVYEQYF. The CDR3 DNA follows: TGTGCCAGCAGTTTACCGGGACAGGGTTTACAAAACGGAGTCTACGAGCAGTACTTC.

This clone was counted a few times. The chain uses TRBV3-1 (or the pseudogene TRBV3-2) and TRBJ1-1, with no clear D. Germline assignment: CDR1 LGHDT and CDR2 YNNKEL (reference sequence). CDR3 length: 12 residues. Trimming shortened V by 1 base and J by 7 bases, and 7 bases separated the two germline ends. CDR3 DNA sequence: TGTGCCAGCAGCCAAGTAGCGGATGAAGCTTTCTTT. As protein: CASSQVADEAFF.

V usage is TRBV15 and J usage is TRBJ1-1, with TRBD1 matching 7 bases. V was clipped by 3 bases and J by 3 bases; unmatched bases: 7. This CDR3 is 15 amino acids long. Germline loops: CDR1 LNHNV, CDR2 YYDKDF (reference sequence). The CDR3 spells CATSRSGQLDTEAFF. In DNA form, the CDR3 reads TGTGCCACCAGCAGGTCGGGACAGCTTGACACTGAAGCTTTCTTT.

This clone was detected once. Here the CDR3 DNA reads TGTGCCAGCAGCTTGGGCCGGGAGCAGTTCTTC. It specifies CASSLGREQFF. The chain has TRBV5-6 and TRBJ2-1, with D unclear. V was trimmed by 0 bases and J by 10 bases, leaving 5 bases between them. Germline CDR1 and CDR2: SGHDT and YYEEEE. The CDR3 covers 11 residues.

This clone was seen a single time. This sequence joins TRBV11-2 and TRBJ2-1; 9 nucleotides agree with TRBD1. The CDR3 loop spans 16 amino acids. Germline CDR1 is SGHAT and CDR2 is FQNNGV. With V trimmed by 0 bases and J by 6 bases, 6 bases remained unmatched. For the CDR3, the DNA is TGTGCCAGCAGCTTAGATCTTGGACAGGGGCCCAATGAGCAGTTCTTC. It specifies CASSLDLGQGPNEQFF.

The genes are TRBV10-1 and TRBJ2-7; tentatively, D is TRBD1 (5 bases). The CDR3 runs 14 residues. The V end was cut by 5 bases, the J end by 0 bases, with 11 bases between. Germline lookup yields CDR1 WNHNN and CDR2 SYGVQD (reference sequence). CDR3 DNA: TGCGCCAGCAGTTCGACAGTACTCTCCTACGAGCAGTACTTC. This translates into CASSSTVLSYEQYF.

This clone was recorded once. The gene calls are TRBV12-5 and TRBJ2-5; TRBD2 matches at 12 bases. The CDR3 has 17 amino acids. J gave up 4 bases and V 1 base, and 7 bases lay outside the gene matches. Germline assignment: CDR1 LGHNT and CDR2 FRNRAP. The CDR3, as DNA: TGTGCTAGTGGTTTGGGGGGGACTAGCGGGTACAGAGAGACCCAGTACTTC. Translated, it gives CASGLGGTSGYRETQYF.